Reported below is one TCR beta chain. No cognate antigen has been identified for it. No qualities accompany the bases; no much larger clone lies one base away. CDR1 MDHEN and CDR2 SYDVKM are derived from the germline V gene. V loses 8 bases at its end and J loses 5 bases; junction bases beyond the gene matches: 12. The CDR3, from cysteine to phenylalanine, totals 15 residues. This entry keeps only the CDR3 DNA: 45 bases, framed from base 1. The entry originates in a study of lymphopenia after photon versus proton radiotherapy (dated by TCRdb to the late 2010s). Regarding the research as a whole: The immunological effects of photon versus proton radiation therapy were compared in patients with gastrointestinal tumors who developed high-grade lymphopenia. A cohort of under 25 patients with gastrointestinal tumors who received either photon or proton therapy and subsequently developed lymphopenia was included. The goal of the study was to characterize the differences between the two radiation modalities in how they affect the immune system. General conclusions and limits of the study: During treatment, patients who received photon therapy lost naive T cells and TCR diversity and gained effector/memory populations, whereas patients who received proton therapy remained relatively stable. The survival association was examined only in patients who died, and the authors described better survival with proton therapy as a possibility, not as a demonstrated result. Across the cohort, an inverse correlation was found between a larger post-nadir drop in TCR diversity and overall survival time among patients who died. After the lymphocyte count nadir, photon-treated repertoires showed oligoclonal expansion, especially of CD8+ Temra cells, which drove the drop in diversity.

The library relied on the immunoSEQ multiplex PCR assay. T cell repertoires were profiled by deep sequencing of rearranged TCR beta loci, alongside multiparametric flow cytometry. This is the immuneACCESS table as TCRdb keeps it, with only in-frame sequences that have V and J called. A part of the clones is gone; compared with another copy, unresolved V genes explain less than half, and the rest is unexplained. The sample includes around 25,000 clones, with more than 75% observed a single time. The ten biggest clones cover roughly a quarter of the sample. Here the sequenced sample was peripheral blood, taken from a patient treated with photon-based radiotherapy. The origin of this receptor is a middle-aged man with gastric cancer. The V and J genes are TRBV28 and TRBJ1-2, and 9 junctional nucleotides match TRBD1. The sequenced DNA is TGTGCCAGCCTGACCACCACAGGGGGCGATTATGGCTACACCTTC. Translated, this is CASLTTTGGDYGYTF.